This TCR beta chain was identified in a study of persistence of HIV-infected CD4 T cells. The study, taken as a whole, reports: Compared with CD3/CD28-stimulated cells, CMV- and Gag-responding cells showed lower TCRbeta richness. Antigen-responding cells were enriched for degenerate expanded CDR3beta sequences.

A single count supports this clone. Its antigen is as yet unknown. Overlapping HIV-1 Gag 15-mer peptides at 0.85 to 1 ug per peptide per mL were used. CD40L-negative CD69-negative CD45RO-high memory CD4+ T cells were sorted as populations depleted of antigen-responding cells. Anti-CD28/CD49d costimulation, CD40-blocking antibody and enfuvirtide were given to CD8-depleted PBMCs for about 18 hours. From germline, CDR1 is KGHSH and CDR2 LQKENI. This CDR3 region has 15 residues. V shed 6 bases, J shed 0 bases, and the junction held 4 bases outside the gene matches. Sequencing used immunoSEQ version 4 in survey mode. The method was immunoSEQ multiplex PCR; TCRdb's version includes in-frame clones alone and lacks a portion of them. The sample lists about 60,000 clones, about four fifths occurring once.

The clonotype comes from an adult man with HIV who was CMV-seropositive. Sequenced here: CD4+ T cells sorted from PBMCs after roughly 18-hour stimulation, sampled from a patient who received antiretroviral therapy. The chain combines TRBV18 with TRBJ2-1; TRBD2 matches at 8 bases. CDR3 bases: TGTGCCAGCTCCCCGGGGGGGGGCTCCTACAATGAGCAGTTCTTC. This encodes CASSPGGGSYNEQFF.